This T cell receptor beta chain was profiled in a study of beta chain features in type 1 diabetes. The entirety of the isolated RNA underwent reverse transcription, so expressed TCRB transcripts were sequenced. Measured with immunoSEQ multiplex PCR; TCRdb has only the in-frame clones, and not every one. The table lists approximately 140,000 clones, 9.5% to 10% of them singletons. The V and J ends lost 4 bases and 8 bases respectively, with 20 bases between them. This CDR3 region has 14 residues. Per the germline V gene, CDR1 is SQVTM and CDR2 is ANQGSEA. The chain recombines TRBV29-1 with TRBJ1-1, with D possibly matching TRBD1 (6 bases). Input material: central memory CD4+ T cells from blood. This clonotype was obtained from a woman in her thirties or forties in good health. The CDR3 region has the DNA TGCAGCGTTGCCCCCAGGGGTCCTCAGGGGGAAGCTTTCTTT. This codes for CSVAPRGPQGEAFF.